This T cell receptor beta chain was found in a study of radiotherapy plus CTLA-4 blockade in lung cancer. Repertoires were generated with immunoSEQ multiplex PCR, while TCRdb's copy carries only in-frame clones and drops some. The table includes approximately 50,000 clones, around 72% detected once. This clone appeared once. This CDR3 is 14 amino acids long. After removal of 0 bases from V and 2 bases from J, the junction contained 1 base not matched to a gene. Germline values: CDR1 SGHRS, CDR2 YFSETQ. The sequence derives from a human donor with non-small cell lung cancer who had a complete response to radiotherapy plus ipilimumab. The chain combines TRBV5-1 with TRBJ1-1, with 7 bases identical to TRBD1. The material sequenced was peripheral blood, taken from a patient treated with radiotherapy plus ipilimumab. CDR3 DNA: TGCGCCAGCAGCTTGGTAGGGGGCAACACTGAAGCTTTCTTT. It codes for CASSLVGGNTEAFF.